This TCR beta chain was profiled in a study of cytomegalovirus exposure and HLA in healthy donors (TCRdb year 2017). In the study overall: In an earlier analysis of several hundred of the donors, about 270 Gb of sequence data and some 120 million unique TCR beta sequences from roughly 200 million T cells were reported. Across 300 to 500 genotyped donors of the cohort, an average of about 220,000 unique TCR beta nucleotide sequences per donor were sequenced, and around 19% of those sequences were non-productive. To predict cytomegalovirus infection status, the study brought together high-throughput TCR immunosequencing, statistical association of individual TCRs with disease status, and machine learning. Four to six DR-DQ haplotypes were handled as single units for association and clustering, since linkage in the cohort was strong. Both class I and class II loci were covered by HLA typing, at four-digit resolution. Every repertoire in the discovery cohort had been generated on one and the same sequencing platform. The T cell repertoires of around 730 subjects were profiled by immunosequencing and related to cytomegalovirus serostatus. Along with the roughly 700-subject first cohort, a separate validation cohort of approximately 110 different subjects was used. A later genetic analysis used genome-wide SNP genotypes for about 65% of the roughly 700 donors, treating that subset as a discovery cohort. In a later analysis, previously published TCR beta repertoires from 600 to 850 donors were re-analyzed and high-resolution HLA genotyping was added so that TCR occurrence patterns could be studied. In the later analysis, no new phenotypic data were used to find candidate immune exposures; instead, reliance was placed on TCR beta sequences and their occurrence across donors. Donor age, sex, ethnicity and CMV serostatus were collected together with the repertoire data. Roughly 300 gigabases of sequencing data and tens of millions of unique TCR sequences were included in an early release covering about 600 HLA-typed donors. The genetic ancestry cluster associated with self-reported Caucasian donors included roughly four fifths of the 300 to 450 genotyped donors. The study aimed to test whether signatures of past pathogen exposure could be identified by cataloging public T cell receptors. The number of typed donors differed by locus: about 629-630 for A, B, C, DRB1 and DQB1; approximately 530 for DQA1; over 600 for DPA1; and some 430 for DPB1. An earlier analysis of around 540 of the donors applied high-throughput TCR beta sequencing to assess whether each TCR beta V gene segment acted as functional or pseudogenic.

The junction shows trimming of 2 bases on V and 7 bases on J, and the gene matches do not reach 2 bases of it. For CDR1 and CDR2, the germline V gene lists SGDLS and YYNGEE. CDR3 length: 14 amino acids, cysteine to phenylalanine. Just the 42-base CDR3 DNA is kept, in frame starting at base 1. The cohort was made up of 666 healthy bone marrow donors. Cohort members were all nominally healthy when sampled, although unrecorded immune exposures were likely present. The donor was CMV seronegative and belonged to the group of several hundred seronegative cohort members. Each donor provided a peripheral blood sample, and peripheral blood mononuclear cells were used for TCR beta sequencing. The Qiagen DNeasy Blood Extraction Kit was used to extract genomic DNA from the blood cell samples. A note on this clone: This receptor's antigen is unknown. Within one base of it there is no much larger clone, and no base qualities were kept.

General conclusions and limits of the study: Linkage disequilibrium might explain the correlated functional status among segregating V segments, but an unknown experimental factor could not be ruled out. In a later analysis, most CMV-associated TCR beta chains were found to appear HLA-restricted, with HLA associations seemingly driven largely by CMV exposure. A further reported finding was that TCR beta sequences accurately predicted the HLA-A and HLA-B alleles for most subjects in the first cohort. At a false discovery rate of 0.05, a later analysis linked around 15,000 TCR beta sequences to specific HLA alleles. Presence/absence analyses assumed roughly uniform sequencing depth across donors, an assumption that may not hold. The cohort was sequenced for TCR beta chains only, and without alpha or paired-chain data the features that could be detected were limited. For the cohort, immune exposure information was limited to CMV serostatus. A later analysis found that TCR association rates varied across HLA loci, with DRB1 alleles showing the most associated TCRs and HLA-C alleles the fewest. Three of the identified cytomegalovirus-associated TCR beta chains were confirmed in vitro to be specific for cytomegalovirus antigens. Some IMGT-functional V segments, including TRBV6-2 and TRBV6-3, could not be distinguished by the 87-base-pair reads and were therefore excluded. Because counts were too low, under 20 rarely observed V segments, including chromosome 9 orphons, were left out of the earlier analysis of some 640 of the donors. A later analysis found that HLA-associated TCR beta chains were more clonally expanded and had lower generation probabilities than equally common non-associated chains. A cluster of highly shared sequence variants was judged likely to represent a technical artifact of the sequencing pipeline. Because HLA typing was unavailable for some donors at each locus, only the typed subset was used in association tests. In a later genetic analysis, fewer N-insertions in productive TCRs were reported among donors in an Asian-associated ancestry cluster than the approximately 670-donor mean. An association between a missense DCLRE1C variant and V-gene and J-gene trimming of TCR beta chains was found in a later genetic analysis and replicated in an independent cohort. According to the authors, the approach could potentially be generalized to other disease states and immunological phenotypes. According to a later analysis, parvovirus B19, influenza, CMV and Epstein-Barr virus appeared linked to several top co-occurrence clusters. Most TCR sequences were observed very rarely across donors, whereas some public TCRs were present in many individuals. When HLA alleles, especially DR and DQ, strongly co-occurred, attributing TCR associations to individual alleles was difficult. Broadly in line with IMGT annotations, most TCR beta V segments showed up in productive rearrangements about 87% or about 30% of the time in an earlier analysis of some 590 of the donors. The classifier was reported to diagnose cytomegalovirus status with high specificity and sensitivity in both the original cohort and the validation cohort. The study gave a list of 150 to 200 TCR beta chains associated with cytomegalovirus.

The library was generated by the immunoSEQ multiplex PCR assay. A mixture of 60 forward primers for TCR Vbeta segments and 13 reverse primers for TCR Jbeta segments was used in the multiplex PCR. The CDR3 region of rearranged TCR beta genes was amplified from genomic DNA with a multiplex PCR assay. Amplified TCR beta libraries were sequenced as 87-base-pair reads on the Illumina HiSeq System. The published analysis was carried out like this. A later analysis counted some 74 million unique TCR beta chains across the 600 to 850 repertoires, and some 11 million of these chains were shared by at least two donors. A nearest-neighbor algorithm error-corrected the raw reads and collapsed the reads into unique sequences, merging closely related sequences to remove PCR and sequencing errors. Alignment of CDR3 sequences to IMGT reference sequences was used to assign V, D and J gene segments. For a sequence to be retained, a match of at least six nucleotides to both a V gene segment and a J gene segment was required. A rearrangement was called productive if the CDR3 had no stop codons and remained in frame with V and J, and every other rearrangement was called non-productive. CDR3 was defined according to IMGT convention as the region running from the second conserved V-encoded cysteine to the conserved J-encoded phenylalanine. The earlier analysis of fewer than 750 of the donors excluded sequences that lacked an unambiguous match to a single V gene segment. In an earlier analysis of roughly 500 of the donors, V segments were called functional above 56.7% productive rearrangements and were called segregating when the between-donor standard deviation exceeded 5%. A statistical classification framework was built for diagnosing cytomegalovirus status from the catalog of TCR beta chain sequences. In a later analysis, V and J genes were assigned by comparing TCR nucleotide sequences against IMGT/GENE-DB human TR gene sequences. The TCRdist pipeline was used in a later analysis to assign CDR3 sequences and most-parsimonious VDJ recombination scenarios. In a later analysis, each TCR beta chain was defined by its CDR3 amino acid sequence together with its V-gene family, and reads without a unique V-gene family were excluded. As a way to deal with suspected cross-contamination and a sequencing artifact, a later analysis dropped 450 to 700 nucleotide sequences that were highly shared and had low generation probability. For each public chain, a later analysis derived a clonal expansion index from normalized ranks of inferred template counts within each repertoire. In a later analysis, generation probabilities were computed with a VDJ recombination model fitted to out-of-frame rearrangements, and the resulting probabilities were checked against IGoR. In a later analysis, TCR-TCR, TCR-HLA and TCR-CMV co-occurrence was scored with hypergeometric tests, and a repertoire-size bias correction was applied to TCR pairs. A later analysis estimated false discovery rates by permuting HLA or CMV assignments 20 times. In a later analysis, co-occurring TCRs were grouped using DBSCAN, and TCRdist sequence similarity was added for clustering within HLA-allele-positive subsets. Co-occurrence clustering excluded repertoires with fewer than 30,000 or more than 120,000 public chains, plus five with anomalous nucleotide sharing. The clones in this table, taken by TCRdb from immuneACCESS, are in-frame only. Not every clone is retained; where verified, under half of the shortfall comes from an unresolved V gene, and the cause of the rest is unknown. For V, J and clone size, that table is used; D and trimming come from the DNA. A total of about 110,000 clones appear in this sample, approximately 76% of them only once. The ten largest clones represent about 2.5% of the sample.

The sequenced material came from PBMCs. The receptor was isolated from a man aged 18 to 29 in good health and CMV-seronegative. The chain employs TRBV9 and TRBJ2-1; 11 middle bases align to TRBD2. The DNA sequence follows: TGTGCCAGCAGCGTTAGCGGGGGGGCAAATGAGCAGTTCTTC. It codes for CASSVSGGANEQFF.